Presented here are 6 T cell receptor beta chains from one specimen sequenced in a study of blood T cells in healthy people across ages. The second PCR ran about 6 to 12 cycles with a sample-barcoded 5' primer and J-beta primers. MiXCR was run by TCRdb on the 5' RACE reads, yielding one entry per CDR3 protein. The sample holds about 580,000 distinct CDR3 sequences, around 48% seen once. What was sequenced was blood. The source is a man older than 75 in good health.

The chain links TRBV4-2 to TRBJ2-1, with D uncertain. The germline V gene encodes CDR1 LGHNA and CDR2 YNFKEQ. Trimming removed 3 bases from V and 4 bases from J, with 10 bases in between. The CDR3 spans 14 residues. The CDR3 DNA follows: TGTGCCAGCAGCCAGGCGGTGGGATACAATGAGCAGTTCTTC. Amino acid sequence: CASSQAVGYNEQFF.

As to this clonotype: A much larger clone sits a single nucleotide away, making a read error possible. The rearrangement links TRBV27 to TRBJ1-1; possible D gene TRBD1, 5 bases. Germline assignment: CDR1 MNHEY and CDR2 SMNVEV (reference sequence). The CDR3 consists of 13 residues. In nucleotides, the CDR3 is TGTGCCAACAGTCGGGGGGTTCGTACTGAAGCTTTCTTT. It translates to CANSRGVRTEAFF.

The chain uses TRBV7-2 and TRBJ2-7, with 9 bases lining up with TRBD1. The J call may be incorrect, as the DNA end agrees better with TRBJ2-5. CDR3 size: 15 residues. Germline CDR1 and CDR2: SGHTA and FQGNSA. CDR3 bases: TGTGCCAGCAGCTCAATGGGACAGGGCCTGGAGACCCAGTACTTC. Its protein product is CASSSMGQGLETQYF.

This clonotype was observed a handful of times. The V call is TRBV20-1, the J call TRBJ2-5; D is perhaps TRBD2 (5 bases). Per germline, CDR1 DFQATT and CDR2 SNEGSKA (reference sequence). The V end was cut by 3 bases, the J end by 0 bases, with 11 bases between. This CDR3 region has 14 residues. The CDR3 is CSARETTHQETQYF. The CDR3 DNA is TGCAGTGCTAGGGAGACTACCCACCAAGAGACCCAGTACTTC.

The CDR3 nucleotides read TGTGCCAGCTCACCGGGACTCGATTTCTACCAAGAGACCCAGTACTTC. As protein: CASSPGLDFYQETQYF. The chain joins TRBV18 to TRBJ2-5, with D perhaps TRBD2 (6 bases). Trimming left V 3 bases short and J 0 bases short, with 14 bases between. The length of the CDR3 is 16 residues. Germline CDR1 is KGHSH and CDR2 is LQKENI.

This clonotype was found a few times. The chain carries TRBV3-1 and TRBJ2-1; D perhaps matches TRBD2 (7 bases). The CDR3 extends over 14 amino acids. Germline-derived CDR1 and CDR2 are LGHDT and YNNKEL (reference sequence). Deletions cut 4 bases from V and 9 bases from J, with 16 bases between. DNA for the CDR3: TGTGCCAGCAGCCGTGGGGGAGGGGGGCTTGAGCAGTTCTTC. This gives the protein CASSRGGGGLEQFF.